Listed below are T cell receptor beta chains from one sample, sequenced in a study of blood T cell repertoires in COVID-19. The repertoire was sequenced with immunoSEQ multiplex PCR; TCRdb's copy has only in-frame clones and lacks some. The sample contains some 150,000 clones, 84% of which appear only once. The sequenced material came from peripheral blood. Receptors originate from a woman between 50 and 59 years old in a cohort sampled during active or convalescent COVID-19. CDR3s include the opening cysteine and the closing phenylalanine or tryptophan. The D gene is left open where the match is weak. Expanded clones get a size class; other rows say once, few or many, or leave the size out.

TRBJ2-7,TRBV4-3,.,.,CASSQDGGSYEQYF,TGCGCCAGCAGCCAAGATGGCGGTTCCTACGAGCAGTACTTC
TRBJ1-4,TRBV18,TRBD1,once,CASSPRSGGVNEKLFF,TGTGCCAGCTCACCACGATCAGGGGGAGTTAATGAAAAACTGTTTTTT
TRBJ1-2,TRBV9,.,.,CASSARGTSNYGYTF,TGTGCCAGCAGCGCCAGGGGAACTTCTAACTATGGCTACACCTTC
TRBJ1-2,TRBV30,.,.,CAWRQGGTSPGRGYTF,TGTGCCTGGAGGCAAGGCGGGACTTCTCCCGGTAGAGGCTACACCTTC
TRBJ1-1,TRBV11-2,.,.,CASSLGGVTEAFF,TGTGCCAGCAGCTTAGGAGGTGTCACTGAAGCTTTCTTT
TRBJ1-1,TRBV9,TRBD1,.,CASSVLTGDTEAFF,TGTGCCAGCAGCGTTTTAACAGGGGACACTGAAGCTTTCTTT
TRBJ1-5,TRBV27,TRBD1,many,CASSFLSDREEPQHF,TGTGCCAGCAGTTTTCTCAGCGACAGGGAAGAGCCCCAGCATTTT
TRBJ1-2,TRBV19,.,.,CASKPAAEPNYGYTF,TGTGCCAGCAAACCGGCGGCAGAACCTAACTATGGCTACACCTTC
TRBJ2-1,TRBV5-1,TRBD2,.,CASSSGLAGGDEQFF,TGCGCCAGCAGCTCCGGACTAGCGGGGGGCGATGAGCAGTTCTTC
TRBJ2-2,TRBV25-1,TRBD1,.,CASRSGTGFFGGELFF,TGTGCCAGCAGGTCAGGGACAGGGTTTTTTGGCGGGGAGCTGTTTTTT
TRBJ2-5,TRBV3-1/TRBV3-2,.,.,CASSSGSGGTQYF,TGTGCCAGCAGCTCAGGGTCCGGGGGGACCCAGTACTTC
TRBJ2-4,TRBV6-2/TRBV6-3,TRBD1,.,CASSRAGTDLNIQYF,TGTGCCAGCAGTCGTGCCGGGACAGACCTAAACATTCAGTACTTC
TRBJ1-1,TRBV25-1,.,.,CASSEYRSNTEAFF,TGTGCCAGCAGTGAATACAGGTCGAACACTGAAGCTTTCTTT
TRBJ2-3,TRBV3-1/TRBV3-2,TRBD2,.,CASSQLAGGPLTDTQYF,TGTGCCAGCAGCCAACTAGCGGGGGGGCCTCTGACAGATACGCAGTATTTT
TRBJ1-6,TRBV7-9,.,.,CASSLEQYNSPLHF,TGTGCCAGCAGCTTAGAACAGTATAATTCACCCCTCCACTTT
TRBJ1-4,TRBV5-1,TRBD1,few,CASSLGQGNEKLFF,TGCGCCAGCAGCTTGGGACAGGGGAATGAAAAACTGTTTTTT
TRBJ2-7,TRBV30,.,.,CAWSVGGELYEQYF,TGTGCCTGGAGTGTAGGCGGGGAGCTGTACGAGCAGTACTTC
TRBJ1-4,TRBV29-1,TRBD1,.,CSVKDRGEKLFF,TGCAGCGTGAAGGACAGGGGTGAAAAACTGTTTTTT
TRBJ2-4,TRBV24-1,.,.,CATSPGIAKNIQYF,TGTGCCACCAGTCCGGGGATCGCCAAAAACATTCAGTACTTC
TRBJ2-7,TRBV6-5,TRBD1,.,CASSYGTGETYEQYF,TGTGCCAGCAGTTACGGGACAGGGGAAACCTACGAGCAGTACTTC
TRBJ1-1,TRBV7-9,.,.,CASSLTVNTEAFF,TGTGCCAGCAGCTTAACAGTTAACACTGAAGCTTTCTTT
TRBJ2-7,TRBV7-3,.,.,CASSLMADSYEQYF,TGTGCCAGCAGCTTAATGGCAGATTCCTACGAGCAGTACTTC
TRBJ1-6,TRBV3-1/TRBV3-2,.,.,CASSQGSNSPLHF,TGTGCCAGCAGCCAAGGGAGTAATTCACCCCTCCACTTT
TRBJ2-5,TRBV21-1,.,.,CASSTRQGTSLHQETQYF,TGTGCCAGCAGCACGCGACAGGGGACATCTCTCCACCAAGAGACCCAGTACTTC
TRBJ1-3,TRBV4-3,TRBD1,once,CASSQGTGFVGGNTIYF,TGCGCCAGCAGCCAAGGGACAGGGTTTGTCGGTGGAAACACCATATATTTT
TRBJ2-1,TRBV6-5,.,.,CASRPDRAYNEQFF,TGTGCCAGCAGACCCGACAGAGCCTACAATGAGCAGTTCTTC